Listed here are 18 T cell receptor beta chains from one sample, sequenced in a study of beta chain features in type 1 diabetes. General study findings and limits: Significant though moderate, a shortening of TCRB CDR3s appeared in all four CD4+ subsets of Type 1 diabetes patients.

Their antigens are not known. Reverse transcription of all isolated RNA meant that expressed TCRB transcripts were sequenced. Data came from immunoSEQ multiplex PCR; TCRdb stores just in-frame clones and leaves some out. The data contain more than 100,000 clones, roughly 15% of them singletons. What was sequenced was central memory CD4+ T cells from blood. The source is a man under 40 with type 1 diabetes.

This clone came up a few times. The gene calls are TRBV29-1 and TRBJ2-5; D not resolved. In germline, CDR1 is SQVTM, CDR2 ANQGSEA. Trimming took 6 bases from V and 1 from J, leaving 15 bases between them. The CDR3 is made up of 14 amino acids. CDR3 protein: CSVPDRAGQETQYF. The CDR3 DNA follows: TGCAGCGTCCCCGATCGGGCTGGCCAAGAGACCCAGTACTTC.

The rearrangement joins TRBV6-1 to TRBJ1-4, with 11 nucleotides matching TRBD1. V lost 10 bases and J lost 5; bases outside the gene matches: 6. Germline values: CDR1 MNHNS, CDR2 SASEGT. CDR3 length: 14 residues. CDR3 DNA: TGTGCCACGGGACAGGGGGGACGGAATGAAAAACTGTTTTTT. Translated: CATGQGGRNEKLFF.

The rearrangement uses TRBV18 and TRBJ2-7; unclear D gene. Deletions cut 0 bases from V and 2 bases from J, with 8 bases between. This CDR3 region has 14 residues. Germline V gives CDR1 KGHSH, CDR2 LQKENI. This CDR3 is CASSPPSSTYEQYF. In nucleotides, the CDR3 is TGTGCCAGCTCACCACCGAGCAGTACCTACGAGCAGTACTTC.

The chain is built from TRBV28 and TRBJ2-7; 7 bases line up with TRBD1. The V segment lost 6 bases and the J segment 4 bases; nucleotides outside the gene matches: 6. CDR1 and CDR2 from the germline V gene are MDHEN and SYDVKM. CDR3 size: 13 residues. CDR3 sequence (DNA): TGTGCCAGCAGCCGGACAGGAGCATACGAGCAGTACTTC. Protein: CASSRTGAYEQYF.

The chain is built from TRBV5-1 and TRBJ2-6; 7 nucleotides line up with TRBD1. Germline values: CDR1 SGHRS, CDR2 YFSETQ. With 4 bases clipped from V and 0 bases from J, the junction kept 13 bases outside the gene matches. The CDR3 is 19 amino acids. Written as DNA, the CDR3 is TGCGCCAGCAGCCCGCGATCGACAGGGATTAGCTCTGGGGCCAACGTCCTGACTTTC. Protein product: CASSPRSTGISSGANVLTF. Filled out from reference TRBV5-1 and TRBJ2-6, the complete variable domain reads KAGVTQTPRYLIKTRGQQVTLSCSPISGHRSVSWYQQTPGQGLQFLFEYFSETQRNKGNFPGRFSGRQFSNSRSEMNVSTLELGDSALYLCASSPRSTGISSGANVLTFGAGSRLTVL.

The rearrangement uses TRBV25-1 and TRBJ2-3; 7 nucleotides line up with TRBD2. Germline V gives CDR1 MGHDK, CDR2 SYGVNS. V shed 4 bases and J 6 bases; nucleotides not matched to a gene: 4. The CDR3 covers 13 residues. The CDR3 sequence: CASSGDYGDTQYF. CDR3 nucleotides: TGTGCCAGCAGTGGGGACTACGGGGATACGCAGTATTTT.

A few counts support this clone. V usage is TRBV6-1 and J usage is TRBJ1-4; the D is unclear. The CDR3 extends over 18 amino acids. Trimming removed 6 bases at V and 0 bases at J, with 20 bases between. Germline CDR1 and CDR2: MNHNS and SASEGT. CDR3 residues: CASREKDALGATNEKLFF. DNA for the CDR3: TGTGCCAGCAGGGAAAAGGACGCTCTGGGTGCAACTAATGAAAAACTGTTTTTT.

This clone was counted only a few times. This chain joins TRBV14 and TRBJ2-6; D gene unclear. Trimming shortened V by 4 bases and J by 2 bases, and 18 bases separated the two germline ends. Germline loops: CDR1 SGHDN, CDR2 FVKESK. CDR3 length: 18 residues. This CDR3 reads CASSRISWVRAGANVLTF. In DNA form, the CDR3 reads TGTGCCAGCAGCCGAATCTCCTGGGTACGAGCTGGGGCCAACGTCCTGACTTTC.

The CDR3 region is CATEGTVTYEQYF. In nucleotides, the CDR3 is TGTGCCACCGAAGGGACAGTTACCTACGAGCAGTACTTC. The chain has TRBV6-1 and TRBJ2-7; 7 bases map to TRBD1. The CDR3 consists of 13 residues. Germline V gene lookup returns CDR1 MNHNS and CDR2 SASEGT. Trimming took 10 bases from V and 2 from J; bases not matched to a gene: 8.

This clone has at least ten counts. The chain is built from TRBV19 and TRBJ1-6; D not resolved. Germline V lookup: CDR1 LNHDA, CDR2 SQIVND (reference sequence). This CDR3 contains 14 residues. Trimming stripped 3 bases from V and 10 bases from J, with 13 bases between. The CDR3 spells CASSMQSGQSPLHF. As DNA, the CDR3 is TGTGCCAGTAGTATGCAATCCGGGCAATCACCCCTCCACTTT.

This clone showed up just a few times. V gene TRBV15 combines with J gene TRBJ2-7; TRBD1 agrees at 7 bases. CDR1 LNHNV and CDR2 YYDKDF come from the germline V gene (reference sequence). The V and J ends lost 2 bases and 3 bases, in that order; junction bases with no gene match: 7. The CDR3 has 15 amino acids. The CDR3 here is CATSRLPDRIYEQYF. CDR3 nucleotides: TGTGCCACCAGCAGACTACCGGACAGGATCTACGAGCAGTACTTC. The variable domain in full, completed from reference TRBV15 and TRBJ2-7, reads DAMVIQNPRYQVTQFGKPVTLSCSQTLNHNVMYWYQQKSSQAPKLLFHYYDKDFNNEADTPDNFQSRRPNTSFCFLDIRSPGLGDTAMYLCATSRLPDRIYEQYFGPGTRLTVT.

The CDR3 bases are TGTGCCAGCAGCTCCCGACAGGGTTTTGGTGCTGAAAAACTGTTTTTT. It is translated as CASSSRQGFGAEKLFF. The genes are TRBV7-9 and TRBJ1-4; TRBD1 agrees at 7 bases. Trimming at V came to 4 bases and at J to 7 bases, leaving 12 bases not matched to a gene. The CDR3 contains 16 residues. Looked up from germline, CDR1 is SEHNR and CDR2 is FQNEAQ (reference sequence).

V is TRBV7-2 and J is TRBJ1-1; 8 bases align to TRBD1. From germline, CDR1 is SGHTA and CDR2 FQGNSA. The CDR3 loop spans 16 amino acids. The junction had 16 bases not matched to a gene; V was cut back by 8 bases and J by 5 bases. The CDR3 is CASAWTGSNRGTEAFF. In DNA, the CDR3 is TGTGCCAGCGCATGGACAGGGTCAAATAGGGGGACTGAAGCTTTCTTT.

This clone was seen only a few times. J is TRBJ1-2 and V is TRBV9, with 7 bases that match TRBD1. In germline, CDR1 is SGDLS, CDR2 YYNGEE. With 4 bases clipped from V and 4 bases from J, the junction kept 10 bases outside the gene matches. This CDR3 is 15 amino acids long. This chain's CDR3 is CASSPRQGITYGYTF. CDR3 bases: TGTGCCAGCAGCCCAAGACAGGGTATAACCTATGGCTACACCTTC. Complete variable domain (other parts from reference TRBV9 and TRBJ1-2): DSGVTQTPKHLITATGQRVTLRCSPRSGDLSVYWYQQSLDQGLQFLIQYYNGEERAKGNILERFSAQQFPDLHSELNLSSLELGDSALYFCASSPRQGITYGYTFGSGTRLTVV.

This clone was observed a few times. The sample contains more than one DNA sequence encoding this CDR3. The V gene is TRBV7-8, the J gene TRBJ2-2; no clear D. Germline V lookup: CDR1 SGHVS, CDR2 FQNEAQ. CDR3 length equals 14 residues. Trimming cost V 1 base and J 1 base, with 4 bases left between them. The CDR3 here is CASSLGGNTGELFF. The CDR3, as DNA: TGTGCCAGCAGCTTAGGGGGGAACACCGGGGAGCTGTTTTTT.

This clone has only a few counts. The genes are TRBV10-3 and TRBJ2-3; TRBD1 might be the D (6 bases). Per germline, CDR1 ENHRY and CDR2 SYGVKD. V was trimmed by 3 bases and J by 2 bases, leaving 12 bases between them. This CDR3 is built from 15 residues. Here the CDR3 reads CAISDSQGITDTQYF. The CDR3 DNA sequence: TGTGCCATCAGTGACTCTCAGGGGATCACAGATACGCAGTATTTT.

The rearrangement links TRBV7-9 to TRBJ2-5; perhaps TRBD1 as D (6 bases). Germline CDR1 and CDR2: SEHNR and FQNEAQ (reference sequence). The CDR3 length is 16 residues. Between the trimmed V and J ends, which lost 5 bases and 5 bases, there was a span of 21 bases. CDR3 protein: CASSQGQLITGETQYF. DNA of the CDR3: TGTGCCAGCAGCCAAGGACAGCTAATCACGGGGGAGACCCAGTACTTC.

This chain joins TRBV18 and TRBJ2-1, with a tentative D call TRBD2 (6 bases). CDR1 is KGHSH and CDR2 is LQKENI in the germline V gene. V was trimmed by 3 bases and J by 6 bases, leaving 9 bases between them. The CDR3 consists of 13 residues. CDR3 nucleotide sequence: TGTGCCAGCTCACCGGGACTTCCCAATGAGCAGTTCTTC. Protein sequence: CASSPGLPNEQFF.